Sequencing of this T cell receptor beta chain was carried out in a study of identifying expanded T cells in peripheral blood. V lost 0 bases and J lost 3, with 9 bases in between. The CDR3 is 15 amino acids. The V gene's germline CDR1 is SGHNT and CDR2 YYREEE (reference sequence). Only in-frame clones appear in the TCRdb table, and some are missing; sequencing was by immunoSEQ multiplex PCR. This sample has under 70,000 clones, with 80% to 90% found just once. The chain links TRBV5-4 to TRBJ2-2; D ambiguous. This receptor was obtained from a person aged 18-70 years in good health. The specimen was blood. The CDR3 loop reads CASSLAQADTGELFF. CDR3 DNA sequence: TGTGCCAGCAGCTTGGCGCAGGCAGACACCGGGGAGCTGTTTTTT.